This TCR beta chain was recovered during a study of CDR3 diversity in severe acne. This clonotype appeared many times. Germline V gene lookup returns CDR1 DFQATT and CDR2 SNEGSKA (reference sequence). The germline V and J ends were trimmed by 0 bases and 4 bases, with 19 bases remaining between them. This CDR3 contains 16 residues. MiXCR, applied by TCRdb to the PCR reads, yields one record per CDR3 protein. This sample carries tens of thousands of distinct CDR3 sequences, 45% to 65% of them seen once, and the ten largest clones take around 15%. The sample consisted of blood. This sequence joins TRBV20-1 and TRBJ2-7; a weak D match, TRBD1 (5 bases). The sequence was collected from a male donor in good health, without acne. For the CDR3, the DNA is TGCAGTGCTAGAGATCAAGCCAGGGCGGTTTATTACGAGCAGTACTTC. Amino acids: CSARDQARAVYYEQYF.